Below are 17 T cell receptor beta chains sequenced from a single sample in a study of blood T cell repertoires in COVID-19. The data were produced by immunoSEQ multiplex PCR, yet TCRdb's version contains in-frame clones alone and is incomplete. The sample holds about 190,000 clones, 75% to 90% seen once. The sample consisted of peripheral blood. The receptors shown here come from a man aged 25-45 years with acute or convalescent COVID-19.

In its sample, this clone was seen once. This rearrangement joins TRBV5-1 to TRBJ2-1; the match to TRBD2 covers 13 bases. The CDR3 loop spans 16 amino acids. CDR1 and CDR2 from the germline V gene are SGHRS and YFSETQ. The trim removed 4 bases at V and 2 bases at J, leaving 3 bases unmatched. Here the CDR3 reads CASSPGTSGTYNEQFF. DNA for the CDR3: TGCGCCAGCAGCCCGGGGACTAGCGGGACCTACAATGAGCAGTTCTTC.

CDR3 in amino acids: CASSPDGIYGGEAFF. The CDR3 bases are TGTGCCAGCTCACCAGACGGGATTTATGGTGGTGAAGCTTTCTTT. V gene TRBV18 combines with J gene TRBJ1-1, with unresolved D. V was cut by 2 bases and J by 7 bases, with 17 bases left in between. Germline V lookup: CDR1 KGHSH, CDR2 LQKENI. The CDR3 has 15 amino acids.

This clone was detected only once. The chain links TRBV9 to TRBJ2-3, with TRBD2 matching over 12 bases. Germline V lookup: CDR1 SGDLS, CDR2 YYNGEE. This CDR3 is built from 17 residues. Unmatched junction bases numbered 8, after V lost 5 bases and J lost 1 base. CDR3 amino acids: CASSTGTSGSGTDTQYF. The CDR3 DNA is TGTGCCAGCAGTACCGGGACTAGCGGGTCCGGCACAGATACGCAGTATTTT.

CDR3 sequence: CSVESQGRGEQYF. The CDR3, as DNA: TGCAGCGTTGAAAGCCAGGGAAGAGGCGAGCAGTACTTC. The V gene is TRBV29-1, the J gene TRBJ2-7; tentative D call: TRBD1 (5 bases). Germline assignment: CDR1 SQVTM and CDR2 ANQGSEA. The CDR3 consists of 13 residues. The V end was cut by 2 bases, the J end by 6 bases, with 14 bases between.

The gene calls are TRBV2 and TRBJ1-1, with no clear D. Germline V gene data show CDR1 as SNHLY and CDR2 as FYNNEI. This CDR3 comprises 13 residues. With 6 bases removed from V and 5 bases from J, the gap between germline ends came to 13 bases. CDR3 in amino acids: CASSGEWSTEAFF. CDR3 nucleotides: TGTGCCAGCAGCGGGGAATGGAGTACTGAAGCTTTCTTT.

This chain connects TRBV2 to TRBJ2-3; TRBD2 is a possible D gene (6 bases). This CDR3 has 14 amino acids. CDR1 and CDR2 from the germline V gene are SNHLY and FYNNEI. Trimming took 3 bases from V and 5 from J, leaving 12 bases between them. Here the CDR3 DNA reads TGTGCCAGCAGTGATACGGGAGAGGTAGATACGCAGTATTTT. This codes for CASSDTGEVDTQYF.

The rearrangement uses TRBV9 and TRBJ1-4; tentatively, D is TRBD1 (5 bases). Germline CDR1 and CDR2: SGDLS and YYNGEE. V dropped 4 bases and J dropped 2 bases, with 9 bases sitting between them. This CDR3 has 14 residues. CDR3 DNA sequence: TGTGCCAGCAGCAAGGAGGGGACTAATGAAAAACTGTTTTTT. It yields the protein CASSKEGTNEKLFF. Using reference TRBV9 and TRBJ1-4 for the parts outside the CDR3, the full variable domain is DSGVTQTPKHLITATGQRVTLRCSPRSGDLSVYWYQQSLDQGLQFLIQYYNGEERAKGNILERFSAQQFPDLHSELNLSSLELGDSALYFCASSKEGTNEKLFFGSGTQLSVL.

The chain links TRBV30 to TRBJ1-5, with D hard to call. The CDR3 loop spans 13 amino acids. Deletions cut 0 bases from V and 1 base from J, with 4 bases between. Germline V gene data show CDR1 as GTSNPN and CDR2 as SVGIG (reference sequence). CDR3 sequence: CAWSVQSNQPQHF. The CDR3 nucleotides are TGTGCCTGGAGTGTACAGAGCAATCAGCCCCAGCATTTT.

This chain joins TRBV3-1 (or the pseudogene TRBV3-2) and TRBJ2-3; D is unclear. Germline V CDR1 and CDR2: LGHDT, YNNKEL (reference sequence). V gave up 1 base and J gave up 4 bases, with 12 bases separating them. The CDR3 length is 15 residues. The CDR3 spells CASSQGSVAADTQYF. The DNA of the CDR3 is TGTGCCAGCAGCCAAGGGTCAGTGGCCGCAGATACGCAGTATTTT.

Only a few counts were recorded for this clone. Other DNA sequences of this sample code for an identical CDR3. J is TRBJ2-7 and V is TRBV30, with 7 bases matching TRBD1. Germline loops: CDR1 GTSNPN, CDR2 SVGIG (reference sequence). Trimming removed 4 bases from V and 4 bases from J; junction bases left unmatched: 7. The CDR3 extends over 13 amino acids. CDR3 DNA sequence: TGTGCCTGGACCTCCGGGACAGCGTACGAGCAGTACTTC. Its translation is CAWTSGTAYEQYF.

This clone was counted a single time. The chain joins TRBV19 to TRBJ1-5; D remains unclear. V dropped 2 bases and J dropped 2 bases, with 10 bases sitting between them. Germline assignment: CDR1 LNHDA and CDR2 SQIVND (reference sequence). The length of the CDR3 is 15 residues. The CDR3 DNA is TGTGCCAGTAGTATAATCCGGGGTCGCAATCAGCCCCAGCATTTT. It translates to CASSIIRGRNQPQHF.

J is TRBJ2-1 and V is TRBV19; D possibly corresponds to TRBD2 (5 bases). V lost 4 bases, J lost 0 bases, and 13 bases lay in between. This CDR3 has 16 amino acids. Germline assignment: CDR1 LNHDA and CDR2 SQIVND (reference sequence). The CDR3 loop reads CASSRGQTSSYNEQFF. CDR3 nucleotides: TGTGCCAGTAGTAGGGGTCAAACTAGCTCCTACAATGAGCAGTTCTTC. The full variable domain, rest sourced from reference TRBV19 and TRBJ2-1, is DGGITQSPKYLFRKEGQNVTLSCEQNLNHDAMYWYRQDPGQGLRLIYYSQIVNDFQKGDIAEGYSVSREKKESFPLTVTSAQKNPTAFYLCASSRGQTSSYNEQFFGPGTRLTVL.

This clone was detected a few times. The CDR3 DNA reads as TGTGCCAGCAGTTTGAGCAGGGGGCAAGCGGACACTGAAGCTTTCTTT. Residues: CASSLSRGQADTEAFF. This chain links TRBV6-2 or TRBV6-3 with TRBJ1-1, with 8 bases fitting TRBD1. CDR1 is MNHEY, CDR2 SVGEGT, per germline. The junction had 10 bases not matched to a gene; V was cut back by 4 bases and J by 3 bases. The CDR3 is made up of 16 amino acids.

V is TRBV11-3 and J is TRBJ2-3; 8 nucleotides line up with TRBD1. Per germline, CDR1 SGHNT and CDR2 YENEEA. The CDR3 sequence is 12 residues long. Unmatched junction bases numbered 5, after V lost 9 bases and J lost 6 bases. DNA for the CDR3: TGTGCCAGTTCAACAGGGGGGGATACGCAGTATTTT. This gives the protein CASSTGGDTQYF.

The chain carries TRBV28 and TRBJ1-2; D call uncertain. With 2 bases removed from V and 7 bases from J, the gap between germline ends came to 5 bases. Germline V gene data show CDR1 as MDHEN and CDR2 as SYDVKM. The CDR3 loop spans 11 amino acids. The CDR3, as DNA: TGTGCCAGCAGTTTAGTCGGTGGCTACACCTTC. It yields the protein CASSLVGGYTF.

The chain employs TRBV3-1 (or the pseudogene TRBV3-2) and TRBJ2-2; D not certain. Germline V CDR1 and CDR2: LGHDT, YNNKEL (reference sequence). Trimming pared 1 base from V and 4 bases from J, leaving 7 bases between. The CDR3 runs 14 residues. The CDR3, as DNA: TGTGCCAGCAGCCAAGTTAGGAGCACCGGGGAGCTGTTTTTT. Translated: CASSQVRSTGELFF.

The rearrangement uses TRBV5-1 and TRBJ1-2; 7 positions agree with TRBD1. V lost 6 bases to trimming and J lost 6 bases; unmatched junction nucleotides: 11. The CDR3 is made up of 14 amino acids. The germline CDR1 and CDR2 sequences are SGHRS and YFSETQ. CDR3 loop: CASTPPGQIHGYTF. CDR3 coding DNA: TGCGCCAGCACCCCCCCGGGACAGATCCATGGCTACACCTTC.